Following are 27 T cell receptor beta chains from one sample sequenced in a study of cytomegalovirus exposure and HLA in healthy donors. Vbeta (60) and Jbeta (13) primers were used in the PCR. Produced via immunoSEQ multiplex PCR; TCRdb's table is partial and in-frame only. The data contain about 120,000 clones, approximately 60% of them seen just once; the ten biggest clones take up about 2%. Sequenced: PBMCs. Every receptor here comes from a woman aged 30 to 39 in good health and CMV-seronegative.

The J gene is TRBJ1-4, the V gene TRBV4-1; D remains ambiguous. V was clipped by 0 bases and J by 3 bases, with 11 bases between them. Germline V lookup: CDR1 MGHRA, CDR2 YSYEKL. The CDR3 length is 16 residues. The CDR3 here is CASSQDRNSPNEKLFF. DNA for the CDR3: TGCGCCAGCAGCCAAGATAGGAACAGCCCTAATGAAAAACTGTTTTTT.

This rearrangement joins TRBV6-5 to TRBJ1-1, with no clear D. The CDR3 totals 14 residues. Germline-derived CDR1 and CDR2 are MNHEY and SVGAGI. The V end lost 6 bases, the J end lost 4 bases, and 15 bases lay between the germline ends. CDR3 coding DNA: TGTGCCAGCAGCCCCACAGCACCGTTCACTGAAGCTTTCTTT. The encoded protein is CASSPTAPFTEAFF.

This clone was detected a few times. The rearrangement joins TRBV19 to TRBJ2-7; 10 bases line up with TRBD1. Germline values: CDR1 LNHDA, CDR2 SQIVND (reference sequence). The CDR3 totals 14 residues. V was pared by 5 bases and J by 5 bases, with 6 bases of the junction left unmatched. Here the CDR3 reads CASSPGTGVNEQYF. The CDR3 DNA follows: TGTGCCAGTAGTCCCGGGACAGGGGTGAACGAGCAGTACTTC.

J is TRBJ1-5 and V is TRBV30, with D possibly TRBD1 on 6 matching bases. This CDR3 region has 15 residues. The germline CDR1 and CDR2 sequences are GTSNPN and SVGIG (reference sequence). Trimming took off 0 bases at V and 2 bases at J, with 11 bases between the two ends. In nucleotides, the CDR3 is TGTGCCTGGAGTGTCGCGGACAGACGCAATCAGCCCCAGCATTTT. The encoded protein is CAWSVADRRNQPQHF.

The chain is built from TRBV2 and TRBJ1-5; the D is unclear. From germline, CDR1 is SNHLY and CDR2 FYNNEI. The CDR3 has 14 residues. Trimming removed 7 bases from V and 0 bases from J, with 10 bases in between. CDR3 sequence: CASTRTASNQPQHF. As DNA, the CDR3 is TGTGCCAGCACAAGAACAGCTAGCAATCAGCCCCAGCATTTT.

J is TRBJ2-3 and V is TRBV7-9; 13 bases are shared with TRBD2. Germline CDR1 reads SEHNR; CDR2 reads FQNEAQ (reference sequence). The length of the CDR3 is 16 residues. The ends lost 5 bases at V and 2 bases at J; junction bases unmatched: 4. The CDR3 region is CASSLGTSGITDTQYF. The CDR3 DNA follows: TGTGCCAGCAGCCTTGGGACTAGCGGGATCACAGATACGCAGTATTTT.

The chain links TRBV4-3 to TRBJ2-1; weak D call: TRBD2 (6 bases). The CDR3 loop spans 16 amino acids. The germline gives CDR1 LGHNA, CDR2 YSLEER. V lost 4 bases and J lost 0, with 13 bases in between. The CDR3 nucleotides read TGCGCCAGCAGCCCCTGGGAGGAGAGCTCCTACAATGAGCAGTTCTTC. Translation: CASSPWEESSYNEQFF.

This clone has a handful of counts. The CDR3 loop reads CSVGGGGELFF. In nucleotides, the CDR3 is TGCAGCGTTGGGGGGGGCGGGGAGCTGTTTTTT. The chain carries TRBV29-1 and TRBJ2-2, with 7 bases identical to TRBD2. The germline CDR1 and CDR2 sequences are SQVTM and ANQGSEA. The length of the CDR3 is 11 residues. Trimming removed 4 bases from V and 7 bases from J; junction bases left unmatched: 0.

CDR3 bases: TGTGCCAGCAGCCGGGGACAGGCGGAGACCCAGTACTTC. Amino acids: CASSRGQAETQYF. The chain is built from TRBV7-3 and TRBJ2-5; 8 nucleotides line up with TRBD1. The CDR3 has 13 residues. Germline CDR1 is SGHTA and CDR2 is FQGTGA. The trim removed 5 bases at V and 5 bases at J, leaving 4 bases unmatched.

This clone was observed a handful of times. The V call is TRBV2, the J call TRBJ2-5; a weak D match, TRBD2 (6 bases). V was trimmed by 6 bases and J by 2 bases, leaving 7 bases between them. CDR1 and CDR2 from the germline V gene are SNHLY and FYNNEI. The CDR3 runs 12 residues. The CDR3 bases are TGTGCCAGCAGCCGGGGGCAAGAGACCCAGTACTTC. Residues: CASSRGQETQYF.

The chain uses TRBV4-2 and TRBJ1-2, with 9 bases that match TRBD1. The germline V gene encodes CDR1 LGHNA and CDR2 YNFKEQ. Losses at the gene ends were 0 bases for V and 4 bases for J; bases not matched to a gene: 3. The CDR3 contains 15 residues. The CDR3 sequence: CASSQEQGATYGYTF. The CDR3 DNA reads TGTGCCAGCAGCCAAGAACAGGGGGCGACCTATGGCTACACCTTC.

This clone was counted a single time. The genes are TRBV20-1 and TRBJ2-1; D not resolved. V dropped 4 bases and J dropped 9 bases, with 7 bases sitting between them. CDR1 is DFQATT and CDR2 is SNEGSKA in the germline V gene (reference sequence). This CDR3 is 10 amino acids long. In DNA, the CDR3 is TGCAGTGCTATATGGCCTGAGCAGTTCTTC. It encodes CSAIWPEQFF.

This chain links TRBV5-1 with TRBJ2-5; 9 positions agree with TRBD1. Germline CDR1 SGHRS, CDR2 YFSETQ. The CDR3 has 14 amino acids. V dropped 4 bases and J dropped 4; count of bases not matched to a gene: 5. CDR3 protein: CASSLLGQGETQYF. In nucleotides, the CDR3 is TGCGCCAGCAGCCTTTTGGGACAGGGAGAGACCCAGTACTTC.

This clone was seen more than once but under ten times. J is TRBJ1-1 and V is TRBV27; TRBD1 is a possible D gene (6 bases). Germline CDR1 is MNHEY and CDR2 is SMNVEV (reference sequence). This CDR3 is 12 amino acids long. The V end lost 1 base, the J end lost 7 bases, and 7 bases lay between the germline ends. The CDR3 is CASSLLGGEAFF. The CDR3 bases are TGTGCCAGCAGTTTATTAGGGGGTGAAGCTTTCTTT.

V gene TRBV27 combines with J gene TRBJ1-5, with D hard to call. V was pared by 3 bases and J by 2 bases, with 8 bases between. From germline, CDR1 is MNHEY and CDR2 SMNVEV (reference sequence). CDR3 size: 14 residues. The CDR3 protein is CASSLAQGNQPQHF. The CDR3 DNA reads TGTGCCAGCAGTTTGGCTCAGGGCAATCAGCCCCAGCATTTT.

For the CDR3, the DNA is TGTGCCACCAGCAGAGGGGACAGGCATAATGAAAAACTGTTTTTT. This translates into CATSRGDRHNEKLFF. The chain joins TRBV15 to TRBJ1-4, with 8 bases that match TRBD1. J gave up 4 bases and V 1 base, and 2 bases lay outside the gene matches. Germline CDR1 and CDR2: LNHNV and YYDKDF (reference sequence). The CDR3 spans 15 residues.

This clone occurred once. The CDR3 loop is CASSKGTSGNYEQYF. The DNA of the CDR3 is TGCGCCAGCAGCAAAGGGACTAGCGGGAACTACGAGCAGTACTTC. The chain couples TRBV5-1 to TRBJ2-7; 13 bases are a match to TRBD2. From germline, CDR1 is SGHRS and CDR2 YFSETQ. The V and J ends lost 4 bases and 3 bases, in that order; junction bases with no gene match: 4. The CDR3 covers 15 residues.

Here the CDR3 DNA reads TGTGCCAGCAGTGACTCGGGAGACACAGATACGCAGTATTTT. Protein sequence: CASSDSGDTDTQYF. J is TRBJ2-3 and V is TRBV6-4; D possibly corresponds to TRBD2 (5 bases). V was cut by 0 bases and J by 2 bases, with 6 bases left in between. Germline V gene sequence: CDR1 MRHNA, CDR2 SNTAGT. This CDR3 comprises 14 residues.

The CDR3 sequence is CASSLVGTSTAGEQYF. The DNA for the CDR3 is TGTGCCAGCAGCTTAGTGGGGACTAGTACAGCGGGGGAGCAGTACTTC. The J gene is TRBJ2-7, the V gene TRBV7-8, with TRBD2 matching 8 bases. The CDR3 totals 16 residues. Germline CDR1 is SGHVS and CDR2 is FQNEAQ. After removal of 1 base from V and 7 bases from J, the junction contained 12 bases not matched to a gene.

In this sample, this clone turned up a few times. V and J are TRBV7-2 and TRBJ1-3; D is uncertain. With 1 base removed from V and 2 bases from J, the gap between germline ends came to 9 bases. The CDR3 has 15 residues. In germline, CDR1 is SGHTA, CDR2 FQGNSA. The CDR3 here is CASSLVAEAGNTIYF. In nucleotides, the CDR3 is TGTGCCAGCAGCTTAGTCGCTGAGGCTGGAAACACCATATATTTT.

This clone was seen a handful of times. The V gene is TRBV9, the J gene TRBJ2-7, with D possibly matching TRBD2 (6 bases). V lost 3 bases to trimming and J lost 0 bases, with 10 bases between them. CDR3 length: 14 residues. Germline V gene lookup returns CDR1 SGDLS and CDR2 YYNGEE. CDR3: CASSERRDSYEQYF. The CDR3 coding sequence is TGTGCCAGCAGCGAACGGAGGGACTCCTACGAGCAGTACTTC.

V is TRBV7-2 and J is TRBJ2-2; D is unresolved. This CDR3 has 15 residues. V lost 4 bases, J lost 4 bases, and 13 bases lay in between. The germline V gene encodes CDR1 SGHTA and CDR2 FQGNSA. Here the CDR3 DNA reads TGTGCCAGCAGCTCCCGCCGGAGCGCCACCGGGGAGCTGTTTTTT. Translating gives CASSSRRSATGELFF.

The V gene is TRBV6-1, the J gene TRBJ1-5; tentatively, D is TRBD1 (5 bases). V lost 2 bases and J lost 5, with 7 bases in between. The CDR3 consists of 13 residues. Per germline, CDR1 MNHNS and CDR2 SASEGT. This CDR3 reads CASSERGDQPQHF. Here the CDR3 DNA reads TGTGCCAGCAGTGAACGGGGGGATCAGCCCCAGCATTTT.

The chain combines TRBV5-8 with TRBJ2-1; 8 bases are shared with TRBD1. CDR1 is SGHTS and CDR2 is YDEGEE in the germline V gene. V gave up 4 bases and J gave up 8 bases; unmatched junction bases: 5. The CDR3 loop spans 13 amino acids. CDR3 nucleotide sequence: TGTGCCAGCAGCCAGGACAGGGAGGATGAGCAGTTCTTC. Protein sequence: CASSQDREDEQFF.

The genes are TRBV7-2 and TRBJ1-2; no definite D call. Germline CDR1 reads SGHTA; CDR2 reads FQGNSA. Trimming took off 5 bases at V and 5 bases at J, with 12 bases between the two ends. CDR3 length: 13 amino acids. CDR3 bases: TGTGCCAGCAGCCCCGGCGGAGGGTATGGCTACACCTTC. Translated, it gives CASSPGGGYGYTF. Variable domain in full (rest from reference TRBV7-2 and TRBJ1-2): GAGVSQSPSNKVTEKGKDVELRCDPISGHTALYWYRQSLGQGLEFLIYFQGNSAPDKSGLPSDRFSAERTGGSVSTLTIQRTQQEDSAVYLCASSPGGGYGYTFGSGTRLTVV.

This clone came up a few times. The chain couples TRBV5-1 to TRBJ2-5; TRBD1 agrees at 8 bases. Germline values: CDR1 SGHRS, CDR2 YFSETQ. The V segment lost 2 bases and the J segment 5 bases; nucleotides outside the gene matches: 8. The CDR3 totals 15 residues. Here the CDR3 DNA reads TGCGCCAGCAGCTTCGGGTGGACAGGGAACGAGACCCAGTACTTC. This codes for CASSFGWTGNETQYF.

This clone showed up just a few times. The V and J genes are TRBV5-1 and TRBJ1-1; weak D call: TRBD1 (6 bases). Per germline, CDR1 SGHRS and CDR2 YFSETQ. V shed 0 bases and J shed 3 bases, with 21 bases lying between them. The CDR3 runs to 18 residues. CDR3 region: CASSLGYSRIQGDTEAFF. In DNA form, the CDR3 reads TGCGCCAGCAGCTTGGGCTACTCCCGAATACAGGGAGACACTGAAGCTTTCTTT. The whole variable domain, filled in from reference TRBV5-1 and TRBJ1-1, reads KAGVTQTPRYLIKTRGQQVTLSCSPISGHRSVSWYQQTPGQGLQFLFEYFSETQRNKGNFPGRFSGRQFSNSRSEMNVSTLELGDSALYLCASSLGYSRIQGDTEAFFGQGTRLTVV.